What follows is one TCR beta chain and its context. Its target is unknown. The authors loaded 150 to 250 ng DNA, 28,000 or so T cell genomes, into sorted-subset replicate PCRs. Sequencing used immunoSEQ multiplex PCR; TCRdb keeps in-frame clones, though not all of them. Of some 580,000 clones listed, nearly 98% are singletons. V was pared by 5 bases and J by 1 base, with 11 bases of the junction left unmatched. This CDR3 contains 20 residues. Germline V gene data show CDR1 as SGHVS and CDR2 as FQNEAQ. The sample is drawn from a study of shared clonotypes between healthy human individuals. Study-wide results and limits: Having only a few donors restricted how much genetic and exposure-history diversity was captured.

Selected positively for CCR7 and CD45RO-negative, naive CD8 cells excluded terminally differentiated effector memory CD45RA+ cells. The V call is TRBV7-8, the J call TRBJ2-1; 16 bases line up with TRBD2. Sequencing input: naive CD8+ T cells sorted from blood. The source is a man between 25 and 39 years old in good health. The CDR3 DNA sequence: TGTGCCAGCAGCCTCCCTCCGGGACTAGCGGGAGGGGAGTCCTACAATGAGCAGTTCTTC. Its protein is CASSLPPGLAGGESYNEQFF.